This T cell receptor beta chain was sequenced for a study of T cell repertoires and HLA-DP antigens. As for this clone: Other DNA sequences from this sample encode an identical CDR3 as well.

HeLa cells expressing allogeneic DPB1 restimulated the roughly 16-day-expanded CD4+ cells for 20 to 25 h. Retrovirally transduced HeLa cells with HLA-DPA1/DPB1, HLA-DM, invariant chain and CD80 served as stimulators. Untouched CD4+ T cells were bead-isolated from PBMC at approximately 98% purity. Study-wide findings and caveats: Naive and memory CD4+ repertoires were not analysed separately.

Amplification used primers for 54 TRBV and 13 TRBJ segments. Libraries were prepared by immunoSEQ multiplex PCR; TCRdb keeps only in-frame clonotypes and omits some of them. The sample lists about 1,300 clones, roughly 70% occurring once. The TCR was taken from a man aged 60-69 years in good health and CMV-seronegative. Sequencing was done on a sample of CD137- CD4+ T cells from cultured PBMCs.

The CDR3 here is CARGGAGENNQPQHF. In DNA form, the CDR3 reads TGTGCCCGCGGGGGGGCAGGGGAGAACAATCAGCCCCAGCATTTT. J is TRBJ1-5 and V is TRBV19; tentatively, D is TRBD1 (6 bases). This CDR3 is built from 15 residues. V was shortened by 11 bases and J by 3 bases, with 20 bases between the two germline ends. CDR1 is LNHDA, CDR2 SQIVND, per germline (reference sequence).